The present entry profiles one T cell receptor (beta chain) with its context. What it recognizes is unknown. One end of the junction varies from germline; a read error may be responsible. The protocol was immunoSEQ multiplex PCR, while the TCRdb copy is restricted to in-frame clones and leaves out a portion. Among fewer than 20,000 clones listed, 60% to 80% were seen once. Germline CDR1 SGHTA, CDR2 FQGTGA. The CDR3 length is 13 residues. The sample belongs to a study of chemoradiotherapy in HPV16-positive cancers. Study in general: Candidate HPV-specific clones and shared TCR motifs came from a couple of HPV16-positive patients.

Whole-study results and caveats: HPV-specific T cells were functionally defined from only a couple of HPV16-positive patients.

The chain combines TRBV7-3 with TRBJ2-1; D remains ambiguous. The TCR was taken from a human donor with HPV-associated anogenital cancer. This specimen was acquired from a patient who underwent chemoradiotherapy. In DNA, the CDR3 is TGTGCCAGCAGCGTAACAAACTACAATGAGCAGTTCTTC. Residues: CASSVTNYNEQFF.